This T cell receptor (beta chain) was captured by sequencing in a study of T cell clonality in common variable immunodeficiency. CDR1 SSHAT and CDR2 FNYEAQ come from the germline V gene (reference sequence). This CDR3 is built from 14 residues. This clone was seen ten or more times. One end of the junction fails to match germline, which may point to a read error. The CDR3 is cut off 3 residues early in the read; its end comes from the germline J gene. Control and CVID samples contributed equal amounts of genomic DNA. Repertoires were generated with immunoSEQ multiplex PCR, while TCRdb's copy carries only in-frame clones and drops some. The sample counts approximately 81,000 clones, none seen once; the ten largest own around 0.8%.

The clonotype comes from a person aged 18 to 70 in good health. The sequencing sample was made of peripheral blood mononuclear cells. The rearrangement joins TRBV7-7 to TRBJ1-1; D not resolved. CDR3 DNA, as far as it was read: TGTGCTAGCAGCTTCCCTCCTATGAACACTGAA. This encodes CASSFPPMNTE. The complete CDR3 sequence is CASSFPPMNTEAFF.